These 9 T cell receptor beta chains originate from one sample sequenced in a study of T cells after yellow fever vaccination. TCRdb redid the calling of the 5' RACE reads with MiXCR, one entry per CDR3 protein. Here the sample spans hundreds of thousands of distinct CDR3 sequences, 15% to 20% being singletons. The sample consisted of PBMCs, taken 15 days after the yellow fever booster vaccination. All receptors come from a man under 40 who received the YFV17D yellow fever vaccine.

The chain employs TRBV5-8 and TRBJ2-5, with 11 bases matching TRBD2. The CDR3 totals 16 residues. Germline-derived CDR1 and CDR2 are SGHTS and YDEGEE. The V and J ends lost 4 bases and 5 bases, in that order; junction bases with no gene match: 10. Here the CDR3 reads CASSQLAGVSTETQYF. For the CDR3, the DNA is TGTGCCAGCAGCCAACTAGCGGGAGTTTCTACCGAGACCCAGTACTTC.

This chain joins TRBV5-5 and TRBJ2-7, with a possible D match to TRBD2 (5 bases). The CDR3 length is 12 residues. In germline, CDR1 is SGHKS, CDR2 YYEKEE (reference sequence). Trimming shortened V by 4 bases and J by 3 bases, and 8 bases separated the two germline ends. The DNA of the CDR3 is TGTGCCAGCAGCCCCGGGGACTACGAGCAGTACTTC. This translates into CASSPGDYEQYF.

The chain links TRBV23-1 to TRBJ2-5; D gene unclear. TRBV23-1 is an ORF; its function is uncertain. The CDR3 is 14 residues long. Trimming pared 4 bases from V and 4 bases from J, leaving 13 bases between. CDR3: CASSPLDRTETQYF. CDR3 DNA: TGCGCCAGCAGTCCCTTGGATAGGACAGAGACCCAGTACTTC.

The chain combines TRBV20-1 with TRBJ2-1; possibly TRBD2 for D (5 bases). The V and J ends lost 2 bases and 8 bases respectively, with 19 bases between them. Germline V lookup: CDR1 DFQATT, CDR2 SNEGSKA (reference sequence). The CDR3 covers 15 residues. The CDR3 DNA follows: TGCAGTGCTAGAAGGGTAGTTCTAGCTGGGGATGAGCAGTTCTTC. Translating it yields CSARRVVLAGDEQFF.

The chain employs TRBV6-2 or TRBV6-3 and TRBJ2-2, with D possibly matching TRBD2 (6 bases). The CDR3 is made up of 15 amino acids. The ends were cut back, 0 bases at V and 4 bases at J, with 9 bases in the middle. The germline V gene encodes CDR1 MNHEY and CDR2 SVGEGT. The CDR3 here is CASSYSGRSTGELFF. CDR3 nucleotide sequence: TGTGCCAGCAGTTACTCAGGGAGGAGCACCGGGGAGCTGTTTTTT.

The sample holds a few counts of this clonotype. V usage is TRBV30 and J usage is TRBJ1-5, with 7 bases identical to TRBD1. The CDR3 sequence is 13 residues long. The germline V gene encodes CDR1 GTSNPN and CDR2 SVGIG (reference sequence). After removal of 3 bases from V and 5 bases from J, the junction contained 4 bases not matched to a gene. CDR3 nucleotides: TGTGCCTGGAGCCGGGGACAGTATCAGCCCCAGCATTTT. Its protein product is CAWSRGQYQPQHF.

This clonotype was detected once. The V call is TRBV3-1, the J call TRBJ2-1; no clear D. CDR3 length: 13 residues. The germline CDR1 and CDR2 sequences are LGHDT and YNNKEL (reference sequence). V lost 6 bases to trimming and J lost 4 bases, with 10 bases between them. CDR3 amino acids: CASRGPSYNEQFF. CDR3 nucleotide sequence: TGTGCCAGCAGGGGCCCTTCGTACAATGAGCAGTTCTTC.

This clonotype was detected ten times or more. The chain employs TRBV29-1 and TRBJ2-1; weak D call: TRBD2 (5 bases). The CDR3 loop spans 11 amino acids. Trimming took off 6 bases at V and 8 bases at J, with 11 bases between the two ends. CDR1 is SQVTM, CDR2 ANQGSEA, per germline. CDR3 loop: CSVSGLDEQFF. CDR3 sequence (DNA): TGCAGCGTAAGCGGCCTCGATGAGCAGTTCTTC.

V and J are TRBV11-2 and TRBJ2-1, with 10 bases identical to TRBD2. The CDR3 spans 16 residues. The V and J ends lost 5 bases and 7 bases, in that order; junction bases with no gene match: 11. Germline lookup yields CDR1 SGHAT and CDR2 FQNNGV. CDR3 sequence: CASSPQPSGSWNEQFF. The CDR3 DNA reads TGTGCCAGCAGCCCCCAGCCTAGCGGGAGCTGGAATGAGCAGTTCTTC.